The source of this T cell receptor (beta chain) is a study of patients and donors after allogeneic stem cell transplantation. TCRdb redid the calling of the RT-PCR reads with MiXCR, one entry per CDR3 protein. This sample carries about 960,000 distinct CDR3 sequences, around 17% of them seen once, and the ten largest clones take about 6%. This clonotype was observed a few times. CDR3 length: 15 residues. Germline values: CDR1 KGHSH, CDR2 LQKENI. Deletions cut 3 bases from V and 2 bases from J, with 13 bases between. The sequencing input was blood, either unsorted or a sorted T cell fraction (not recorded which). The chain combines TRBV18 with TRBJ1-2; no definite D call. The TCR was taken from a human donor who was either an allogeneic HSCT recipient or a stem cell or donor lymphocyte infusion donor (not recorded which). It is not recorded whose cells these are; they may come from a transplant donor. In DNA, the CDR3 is TGTGCCAGCTCACCCGGAATTTTACGGAACTATGGCTACACCTTC. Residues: CASSPGILRNYGYTF.